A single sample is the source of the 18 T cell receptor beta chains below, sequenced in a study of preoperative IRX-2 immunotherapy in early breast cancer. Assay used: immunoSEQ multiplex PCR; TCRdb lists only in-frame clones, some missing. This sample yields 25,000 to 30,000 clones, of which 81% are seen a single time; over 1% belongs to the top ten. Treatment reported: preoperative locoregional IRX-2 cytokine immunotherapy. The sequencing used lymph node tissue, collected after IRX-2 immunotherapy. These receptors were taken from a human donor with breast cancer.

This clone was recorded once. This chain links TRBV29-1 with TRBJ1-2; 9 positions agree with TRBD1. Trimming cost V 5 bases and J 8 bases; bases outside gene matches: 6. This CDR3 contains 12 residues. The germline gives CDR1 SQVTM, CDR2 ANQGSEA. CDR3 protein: CSVLTGGGGYTF. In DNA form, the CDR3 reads TGCAGCGTTTTGACAGGGGGAGGAGGCTACACCTTC.

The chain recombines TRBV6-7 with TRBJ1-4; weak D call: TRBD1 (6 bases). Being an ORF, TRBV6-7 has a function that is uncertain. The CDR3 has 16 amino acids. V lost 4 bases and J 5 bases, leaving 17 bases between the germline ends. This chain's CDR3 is CASSFSKGQWNEKLFF. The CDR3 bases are TGTGCCAGCAGTTTCTCAAAAGGACAGTGGAATGAAAAACTGTTTTTT.

The CDR3 sequence: CASSRSGDTEAFF. CDR3 bases: TGTGCCAGCTCGCGGTCGGGGGACACTGAAGCTTTCTTT. V gene TRBV6-8 combines with J gene TRBJ1-1, with TRBD1 as a possible D gene (5 bases). CDR1 is MNHGY and CDR2 is SAAAGT in the germline V gene. The CDR3 covers 13 residues. Trimming removed 8 bases at V and 3 bases at J, with 13 bases between.

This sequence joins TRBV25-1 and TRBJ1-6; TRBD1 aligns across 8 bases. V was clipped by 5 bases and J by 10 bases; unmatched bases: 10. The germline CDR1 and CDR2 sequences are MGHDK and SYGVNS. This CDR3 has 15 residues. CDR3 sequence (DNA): TGTGCCAGCAGTAACTCCAGGGGGCTGCGGTCACCCCTCCACTTT. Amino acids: CASSNSRGLRSPLHF.

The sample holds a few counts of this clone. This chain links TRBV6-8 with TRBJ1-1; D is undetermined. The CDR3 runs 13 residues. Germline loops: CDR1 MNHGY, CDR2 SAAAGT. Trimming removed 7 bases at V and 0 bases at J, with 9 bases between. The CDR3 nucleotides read TGTGCCAGCATGGACGGATTGAACACTGAAGCTTTCTTT. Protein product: CASMDGLNTEAFF.

For the CDR3, the DNA is TGTGCCAGCAGCCCCGGACTGAGCAATCAGCCCCAGCATTTT. Translation gives CASSPGLSNQPQHF. The V and J genes are TRBV6-8 and TRBJ1-5; D not resolved. Per germline, CDR1 MNHGY and CDR2 SAAAGT. Trimming removed 6 bases at V and 1 base at J, with 10 bases between. The CDR3 is 14 residues long.

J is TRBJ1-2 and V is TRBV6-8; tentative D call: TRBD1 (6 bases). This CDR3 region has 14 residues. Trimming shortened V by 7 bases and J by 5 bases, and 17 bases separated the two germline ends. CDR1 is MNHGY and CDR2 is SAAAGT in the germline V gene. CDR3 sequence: CASTRGGSAYGYTF. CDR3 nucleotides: TGTGCCAGCACCAGGGGAGGGTCCGCTTATGGCTACACCTTC.

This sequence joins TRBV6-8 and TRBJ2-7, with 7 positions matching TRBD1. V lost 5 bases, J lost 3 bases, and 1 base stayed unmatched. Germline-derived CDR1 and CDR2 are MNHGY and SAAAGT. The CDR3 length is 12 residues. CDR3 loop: CASSGDSYEQYV. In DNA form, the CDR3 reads TGTGCCAGCAGTGGGGACAGCTACGAGCAGTACGTC.

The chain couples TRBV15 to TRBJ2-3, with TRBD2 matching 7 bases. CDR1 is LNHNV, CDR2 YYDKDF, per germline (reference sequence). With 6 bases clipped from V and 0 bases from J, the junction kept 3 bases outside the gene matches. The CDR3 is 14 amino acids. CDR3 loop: CATRGGGSTDTQYF. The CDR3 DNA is TGTGCCACCAGGGGCGGGGGTAGCACAGATACGCAGTATTTT.

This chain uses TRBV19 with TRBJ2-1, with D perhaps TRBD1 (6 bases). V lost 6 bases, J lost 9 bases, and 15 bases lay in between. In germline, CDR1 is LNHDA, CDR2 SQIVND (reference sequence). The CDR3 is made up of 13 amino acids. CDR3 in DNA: TGTGCCAGTAGATCAGGGGTCGGCCTTGAGCAGTTCTTC. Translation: CASRSGVGLEQFF.

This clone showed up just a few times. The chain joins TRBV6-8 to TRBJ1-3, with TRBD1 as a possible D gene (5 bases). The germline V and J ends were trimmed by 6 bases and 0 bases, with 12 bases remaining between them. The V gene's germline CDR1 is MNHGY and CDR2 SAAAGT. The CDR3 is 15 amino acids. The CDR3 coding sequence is TGTGCCAGCAGACGAGGGGACTACTCTGGAAACACCATATATTTT. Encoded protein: CASRRGDYSGNTIYF.

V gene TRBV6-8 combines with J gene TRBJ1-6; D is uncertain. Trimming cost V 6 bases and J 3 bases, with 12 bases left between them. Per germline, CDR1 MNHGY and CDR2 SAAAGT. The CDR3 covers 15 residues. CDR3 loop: CASSADEGYNSPLHF. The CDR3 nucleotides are TGTGCCAGCAGCGCCGACGAGGGCTATAATTCACCCCTCCACTTT.

The CDR3 protein is CASSPLQGAGGNTIYF. For the CDR3, the DNA is TGTGCCAGCTCACCCCTACAGGGGGCAGGAGGAAACACCATATATTTT. V usage is TRBV18 and J usage is TRBJ1-3, with 9 bases lining up with TRBD1. J was trimmed by 4 bases and V by 3 bases; bases with no gene match: 7. The CDR3 is made up of 16 amino acids. From germline, CDR1 is KGHSH and CDR2 LQKENI.

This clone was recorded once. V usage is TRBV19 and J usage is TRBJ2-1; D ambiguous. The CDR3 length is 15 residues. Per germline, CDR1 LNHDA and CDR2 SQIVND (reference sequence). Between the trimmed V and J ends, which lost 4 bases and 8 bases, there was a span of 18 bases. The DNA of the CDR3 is TGTGCCAGTAGTACGACACCCGTAGTGACCCATGAGCAGTTCTTC. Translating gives CASSTTPVVTHEQFF.

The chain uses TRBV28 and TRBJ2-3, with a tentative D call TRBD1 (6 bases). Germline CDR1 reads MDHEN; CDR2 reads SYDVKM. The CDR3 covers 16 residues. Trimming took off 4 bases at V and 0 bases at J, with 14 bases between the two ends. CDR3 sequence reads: CASSWRTATSTDTQYF. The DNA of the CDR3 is TGTGCCAGCAGTTGGAGGACAGCTACTAGCACAGATACGCAGTATTTT.

The CDR3 loop is CASSPPPLQGRNYGYTF. The CDR3 DNA sequence: TGTGCCAGCTCACCGCCCCCGTTGCAGGGCCGTAACTATGGCTACACCTTC. The chain combines TRBV18 with TRBJ1-2; D perhaps matches TRBD1 (5 bases). CDR3 length: 17 residues. Looked up from germline, CDR1 is KGHSH and CDR2 is LQKENI. V was shortened by 3 bases and J by 1 base, with 18 bases between the two germline ends. The entire variable domain, with the rest obtained from reference TRBV18 and TRBJ1-2, is as follows: NAGVMQNPRHLVRRRGQEARLRCSPMKGHSHVYWYRQLPEEGLKFMVYLQKENIIDESGMPKERFSAEFPKEGPSILRIQQVVRGDSAAYFCASSPPPLQGRNYGYTFGSGTRLTVV.

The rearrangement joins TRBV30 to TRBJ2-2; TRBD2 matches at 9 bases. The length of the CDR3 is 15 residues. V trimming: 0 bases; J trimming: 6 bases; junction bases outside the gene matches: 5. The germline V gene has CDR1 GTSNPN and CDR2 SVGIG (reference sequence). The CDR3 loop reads CAWSVSGGIAGELFF. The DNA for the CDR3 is TGTGCCTGGAGTGTGAGCGGGGGGATCGCCGGGGAGCTGTTTTTT.

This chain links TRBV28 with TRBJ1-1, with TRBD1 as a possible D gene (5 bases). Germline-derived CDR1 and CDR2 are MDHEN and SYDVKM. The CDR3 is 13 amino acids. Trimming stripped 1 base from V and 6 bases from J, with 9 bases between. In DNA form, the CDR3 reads TGTGCCAGCAGTTTATTCGCGGGGCCTGAAGCTTTCTTT. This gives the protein CASSLFAGPEAFF.